This T cell receptor (beta chain) was recorded in a study of blood T cell repertoires in COVID-19. Study context: The United States, Italy and Spain supplied acute and convalescent COVID-19 samples. T cells, B-cell-depleted T cells, or PBMCs supplied cDNA or gDNA.

CDR1 is SGDLS, CDR2 YYNGEE, per germline. The CDR3 totals 15 residues. J lost 0 bases, V lost 4 bases, and 6 bases had no gene match. Per the study methods: Quantification of nucleated cells was approximated via reference gene primer amplification. The data were produced by immunoSEQ multiplex PCR, yet TCRdb's version contains in-frame clones alone and is incomplete. D and trimming were read from the DNA, whereas the V and J calls and clone size are those reported in that table. The data show 100,000 to 150,000 clones, approximately 80% seen once. This chain connects TRBV9 to TRBJ1-1; 7 bases are a match to TRBD1. The receptor was isolated from a man aged 60 to 75 with acute or convalescent COVID-19. The source material was peripheral blood. The CDR3 nucleotides read TGTGCCAGCAGCCGTACAGGGGCCATGAACACTGAAGCTTTCTTT. Encoded protein: CASSRTGAMNTEAFF.